Described below is a single TCR beta chain sequence and its context. TCRdb's copy holds only in-frame clones and misses some; the assay was immunoSEQ multiplex PCR. The data show around 210,000 clones, around 85% seen once. The Seattle patients, enrolled during active infection, were followed longitudinally. These data come from a study of blood T cell repertoires in COVID-19. The sample comprised peripheral blood. The sequence derives from a man aged 50 or older with COVID-19, enrolled during active disease.

This CDR3 is CASSRRQALNQPQHF. CDR3 nucleotides: TGTGCCAGCAGTCGGCGACAGGCCTTAAATCAGCCCCAGCATTTT. The chain recombines TRBV6-5 with TRBJ1-5, with D perhaps TRBD1 (6 bases). Trimming removed 5 bases at V and 4 bases at J, with 15 bases between. Germline lookup yields CDR1 MNHEY and CDR2 SVGAGI. The CDR3 is 15 amino acids.